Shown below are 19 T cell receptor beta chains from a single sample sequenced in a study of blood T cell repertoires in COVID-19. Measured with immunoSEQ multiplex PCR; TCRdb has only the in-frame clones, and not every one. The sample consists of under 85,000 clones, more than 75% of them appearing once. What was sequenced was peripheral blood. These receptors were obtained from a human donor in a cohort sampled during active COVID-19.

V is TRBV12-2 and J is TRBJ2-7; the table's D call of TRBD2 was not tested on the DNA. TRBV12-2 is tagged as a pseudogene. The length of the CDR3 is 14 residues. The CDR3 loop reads CASRTGTNSYEQYF. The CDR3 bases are TGTGCAAGTCGGACCGGGACTAACTCCTACGAGCAGTACTTC.

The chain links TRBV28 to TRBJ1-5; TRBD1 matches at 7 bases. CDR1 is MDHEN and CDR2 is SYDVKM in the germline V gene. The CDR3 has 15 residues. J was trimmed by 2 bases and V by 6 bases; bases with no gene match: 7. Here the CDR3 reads CASRPTGLGNQPQHF. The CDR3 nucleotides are TGTGCCAGCAGACCGACAGGGCTTGGCAATCAGCCCCAGCATTTT.

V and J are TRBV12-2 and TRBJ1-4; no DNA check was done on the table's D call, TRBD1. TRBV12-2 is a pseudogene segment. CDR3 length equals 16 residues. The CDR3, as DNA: TGTGCAAGTCGCTTAAGGGGCCGGCCGACTAATGAAAAACTGTTTTTT. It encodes CASRLRGRPTNEKLFF.

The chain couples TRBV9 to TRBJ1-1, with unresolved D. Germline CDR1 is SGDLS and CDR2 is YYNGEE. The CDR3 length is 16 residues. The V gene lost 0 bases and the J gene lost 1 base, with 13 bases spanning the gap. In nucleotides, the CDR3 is TGTGCCAGCAGCGTAGACATAGGTGGGCAGAACACTGAAGCTTTCTTT. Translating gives CASSVDIGGQNTEAFF.

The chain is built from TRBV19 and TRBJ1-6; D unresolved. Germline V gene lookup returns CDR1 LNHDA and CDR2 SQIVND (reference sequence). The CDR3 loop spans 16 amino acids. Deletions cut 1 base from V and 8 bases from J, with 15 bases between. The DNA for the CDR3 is TGTGCCAGTAGTATAGTGAACGGGGTTGGGGATTCACCCCTCCACTTT. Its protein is CASSIVNGVGDSPLHF.

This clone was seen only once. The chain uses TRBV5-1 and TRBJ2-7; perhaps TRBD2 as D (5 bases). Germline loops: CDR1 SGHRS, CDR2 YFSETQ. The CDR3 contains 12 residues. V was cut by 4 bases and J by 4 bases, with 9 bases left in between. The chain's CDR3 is CASSDLAYEQYF. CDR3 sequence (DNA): TGCGCCAGCAGCGATTTAGCGTACGAGCAGTACTTC.

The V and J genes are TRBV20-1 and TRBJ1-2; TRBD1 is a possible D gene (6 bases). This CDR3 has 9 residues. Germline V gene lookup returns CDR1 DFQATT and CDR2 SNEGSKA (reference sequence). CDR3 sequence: CRSGDGYTF. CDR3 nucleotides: TGCAGGTCAGGGGATGGCTACACCTTC.

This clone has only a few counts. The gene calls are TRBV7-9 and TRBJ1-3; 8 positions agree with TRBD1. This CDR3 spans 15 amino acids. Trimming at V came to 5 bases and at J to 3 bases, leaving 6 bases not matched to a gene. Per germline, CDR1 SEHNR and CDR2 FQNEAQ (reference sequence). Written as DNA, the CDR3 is TGTGCCAGCAGCGCGCAGGGGGCGGGTGGAAACACCATATATTTT. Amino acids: CASSAQGAGGNTIYF.

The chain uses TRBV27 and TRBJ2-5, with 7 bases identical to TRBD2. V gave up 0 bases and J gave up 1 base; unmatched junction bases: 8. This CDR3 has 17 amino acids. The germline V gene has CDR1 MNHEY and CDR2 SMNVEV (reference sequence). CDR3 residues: CASSLSRTSRPQETQYF. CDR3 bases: TGTGCCAGCAGTTTATCTAGGACTAGTCGCCCCCAAGAGACCCAGTACTTC.

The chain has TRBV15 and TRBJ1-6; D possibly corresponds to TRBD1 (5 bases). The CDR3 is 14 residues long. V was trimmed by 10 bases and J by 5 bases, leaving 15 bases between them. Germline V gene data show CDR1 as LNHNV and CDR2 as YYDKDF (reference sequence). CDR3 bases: TGTGCCAGCTCGCACGGGGGTAATAATTCACCCCTCCACTTT. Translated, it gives CASSHGGNNSPLHF.

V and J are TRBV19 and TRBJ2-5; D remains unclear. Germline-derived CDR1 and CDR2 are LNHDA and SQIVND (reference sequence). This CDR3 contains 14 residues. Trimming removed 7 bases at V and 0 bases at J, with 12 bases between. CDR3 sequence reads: CASTSHKYQETQYF. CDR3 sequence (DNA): TGTGCCAGTACTTCACACAAGTACCAAGAGACCCAGTACTTC.

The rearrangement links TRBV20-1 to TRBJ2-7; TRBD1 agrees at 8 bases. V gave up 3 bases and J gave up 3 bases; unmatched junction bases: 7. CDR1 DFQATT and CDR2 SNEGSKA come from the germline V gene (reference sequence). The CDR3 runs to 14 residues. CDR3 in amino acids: CSASFTGGNYEQYF. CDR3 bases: TGCAGTGCTAGTTTTACAGGGGGGAACTACGAGCAGTACTTC.

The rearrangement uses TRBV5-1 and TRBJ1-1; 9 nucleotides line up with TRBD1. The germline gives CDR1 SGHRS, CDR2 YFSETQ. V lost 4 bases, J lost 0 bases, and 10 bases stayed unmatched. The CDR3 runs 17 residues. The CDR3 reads CASSSYRGRGMNTEAFF. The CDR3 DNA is TGCGCCAGCAGCAGTTACAGGGGGCGGGGTATGAACACTGAAGCTTTCTTT.

The CDR3 spells CSVEDQATGELFF. In nucleotides, the CDR3 is TGCAGCGTTGAAGATCAGGCCACCGGGGAGCTGTTTTTT. V gene TRBV29-1 combines with J gene TRBJ2-2; D gene ambiguous. The V end was cut by 0 bases, the J end by 4 bases, with 6 bases between. CDR1 SQVTM and CDR2 ANQGSEA come from the germline V gene. The CDR3 has 13 amino acids.

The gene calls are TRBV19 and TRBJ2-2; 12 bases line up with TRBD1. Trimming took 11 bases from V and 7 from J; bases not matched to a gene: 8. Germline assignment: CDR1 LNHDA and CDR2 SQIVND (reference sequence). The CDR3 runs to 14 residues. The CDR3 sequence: CAGRDRGRFGELFF. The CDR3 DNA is TGTGCCGGGCGGGACAGGGGGCGCTTCGGGGAGCTGTTTTTT. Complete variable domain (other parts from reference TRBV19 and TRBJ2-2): DGGITQSPKYLFRKEGQNVTLSCEQNLNHDAMYWYRQDPGQGLRLIYYSQIVNDFQKGDIAEGYSVSREKKESFPLTVTSAQKNPTAFYLCAGRDRGRFGELFFGEGSRLTVL.

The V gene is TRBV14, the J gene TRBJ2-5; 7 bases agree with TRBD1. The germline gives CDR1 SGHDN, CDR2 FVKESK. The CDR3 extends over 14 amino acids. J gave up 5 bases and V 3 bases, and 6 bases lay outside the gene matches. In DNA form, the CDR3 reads TGTGCCAGCAGCCAGACAGGGAGAACGGAGACCCAGTACTTC. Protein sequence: CASSQTGRTETQYF.

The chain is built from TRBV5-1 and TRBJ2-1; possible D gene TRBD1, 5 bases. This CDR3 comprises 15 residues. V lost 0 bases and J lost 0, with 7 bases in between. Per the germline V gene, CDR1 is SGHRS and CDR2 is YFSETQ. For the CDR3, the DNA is TGCGCCAGCAGCTTGGCAGGGCTCTCCTACAATGAGCAGTTCTTC. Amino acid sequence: CASSLAGLSYNEQFF.

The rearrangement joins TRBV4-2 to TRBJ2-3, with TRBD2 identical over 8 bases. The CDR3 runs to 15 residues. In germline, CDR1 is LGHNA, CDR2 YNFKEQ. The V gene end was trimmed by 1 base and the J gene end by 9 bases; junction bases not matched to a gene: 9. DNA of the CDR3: TGTGCCAGCAGCCAAGGGACAGCGGGGGCCCAAACGCAGTATTTT. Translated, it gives CASSQGTAGAQTQYF.

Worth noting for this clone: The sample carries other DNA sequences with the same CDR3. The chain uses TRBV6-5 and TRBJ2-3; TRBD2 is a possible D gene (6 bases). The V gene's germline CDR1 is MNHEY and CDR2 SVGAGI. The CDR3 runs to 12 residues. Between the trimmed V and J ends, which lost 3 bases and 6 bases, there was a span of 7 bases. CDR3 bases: TGTGCCAGCAGTTATCGGGGGGATACGCAGTATTTT. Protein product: CASSYRGDTQYF.